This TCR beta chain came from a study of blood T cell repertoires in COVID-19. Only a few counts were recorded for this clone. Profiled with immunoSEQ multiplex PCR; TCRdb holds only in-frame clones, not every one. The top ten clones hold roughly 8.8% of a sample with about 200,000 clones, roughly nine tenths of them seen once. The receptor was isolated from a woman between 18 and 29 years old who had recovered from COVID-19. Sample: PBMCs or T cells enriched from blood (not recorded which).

The CDR3: CASSLSRTGFGANVLTF. The CDR3 DNA follows: TGTGCCAGCAGCTTATCCCGGACAGGGTTCGGGGCCAACGTCCTGACTTTC. V gene TRBV7-9 combines with J gene TRBJ2-6; TRBD1 matches at 8 bases. This CDR3 has 17 residues. Germline V gives CDR1 SEHNR, CDR2 FQNEAQ (reference sequence). Trimming cost V 2 bases and J 4 bases; bases outside gene matches: 7.